Listed below are T cell receptor beta chains from one sample, sequenced in a study of blood T cell repertoires in COVID-19. Measured with immunoSEQ multiplex PCR; TCRdb has only the in-frame clones, and not every one. Of hundreds of thousands of clones detected, around 89% appear once; the ten largest clones hold roughly 2%. Sample: PBMCs or T cells enriched from blood (not recorded which). These receptors were collected from a woman between 55 and 75 years old in a cohort exposed to, infected with or recovered from COVID-19 (not recorded which). The CDR3 runs from the conserved cysteine through the conserved F or W. D genes are given only for firm matches. Not all rows give a size; the values are once, few, many and, for expanded clones, a class.

j_call clone_size d_call v_call cdr3_nt cdr3_aa
TRBJ2-6 - TRBD2 TRBV7-3 TGTGCCAGCAGCTTAACGGGTGCTAGCGGGAAACCATCTGGGGCCAACGTCCTGACTTTC CASSLTGASGKPSGANVLTF
TRBJ2-1 - - TRBV15 TGTGCCACCAGCTTCCCACCAACTGAATTACCATACAATGAGCAGTTCTTC CATSFPPTELPYNEQFF
TRBJ2-1 - TRBD2 TRBV24-1 TGTGCCACCAGTGATTCGAACGTAGCGGGAGACACTTACAATGAGCAGTTCTTC CATSDSNVAGDTYNEQFF
TRBJ2-1 - TRBD2 TRBV3-1/TRBV3-2 TGTGCCAGCAGCCAAGATGGGCTAGCGGGAGTTCGCAGTGAGCAGTTCTTC CASSQDGLAGVRSEQFF
TRBJ2-2 once TRBD2 TRBV18 TGTGCCAGCTCACCTTACAGCGGGAGCACGCCCGGGGAGCTGTTTTTT CASSPYSGSTPGELFF
TRBJ2-4 - TRBD2 TRBV7-3 TGTGCCAGCAGCTTCGGCGGGAGCTTGAGAAACATTCAGTACTTC CASSFGGSLRNIQYF
TRBJ2-7 once TRBD1 TRBV28 TGTGCCAGCAGCCCGGACAGGGTTCGAGAGCAGTACTTC CASSPDRVREQYF
TRBJ2-1 - TRBD1 TRBV19 TGTGCCAGTAGTCTACAGGGGGGAATCGGTGAGCAGTTCTTC CASSLQGGIGEQFF
TRBJ2-1 - TRBD1 TRBV5-4 TGTGCCAGCAGACGGGACAGGGCCTCCCCGCCCGGCAATGAGCAGTTCTTC CASRRDRASPPGNEQFF
TRBJ2-3 - - TRBV20-1 TGCAGTGCTAGTTACACAGATACGCAGTATTTT CSASYTDTQYF
TRBJ2-5 - TRBD1 TRBV5-1 TGCGCCAGCAGCACGGGACAGTATACGCAAGAGACCCAGTACTTC CASSTGQYTQETQYF
TRBJ2-7 - TRBD1 TRBV7-3 TGTGCCAGCAGCGTATCCGGGACAGGGGGCTACGAGCAGTACTTC CASSVSGTGGYEQYF
TRBJ2-1 few - TRBV11-2 TGTGCCAGCAGCTTGGAGTACAATGAGCAGTTCTTC CASSLEYNEQFF
TRBJ1-2 - - TRBV27 TGTGCCACCAGGTCTTATGGCTACACCTTC CATRSYGYTF
TRBJ2-3 few TRBD2 TRBV5-5 TGTGCCAGCAGCCCGGGACTAGCGGGAGCAGATACGCAGTATTTT CASSPGLAGADTQYF
TRBJ1-1 - TRBD1 TRBV28 TGTGCCAGCAGTACGGACAGGAGAAACACTGAAGCTTTCTTT CASSTDRRNTEAFF
TRBJ1-5 - - TRBV9 TGTGCCAGCAGCGTAGATACCCAGTCCCAGCCCCAGCATTTT CASSVDTQSQPQHF
TRBJ1-2 - - TRBV14 TGTGCCAGCAGCGACCCCGGACAGCCCCACTATGGCTACACCTTC CASSDPGQPHYGYTF
TRBJ2-1 - - TRBV25-1 TGTGCCAGCAGTGAGGTCAAGCGGAACAATGAGCAGTTCTTC CASSEVKRNNEQFF
TRBJ2-4 - TRBD2 TRBV5-1 TGCGCCAGCAGCCTCCTAGCGGGAGTCAAAAACATTCAGTACTTC CASSLLAGVKNIQYF
TRBJ2-2 few - TRBV21-1 TGTGCCAGCAGCAGTCGACTCGCGGGGTCACCCGGGGAGCTGTTTTTT CASSSRLAGSPGELFF
TRBJ1-6 - TRBD1 TRBV2 TGTGCCAGCAGTTCAGGGGGCAAAGGAGGAAATTCACCCCTCCACTTT CASSSGGKGGNSPLHF
TRBJ2-3 - - TRBV19 TGTGCCAGTAGTATTCCGCCCGGAAGGGGTAGCACAGATACGCAGTATTTT CASSIPPGRGSTDTQYF
TRBJ2-1 - - TRBV7-9 TGTGCCAGCAGCTTAGAGTCTAGGTCCAATGAGCAGTTCTTC CASSLESRSNEQFF
TRBJ2-7 once TRBD2 TRBV7-3 TGTGCCAGCAGCTTAAGGGCGGGAGCCGTATACGAGCAGTACTTC CASSLRAGAVYEQYF
TRBJ1-2 - TRBD1 TRBV6-5 TGTGCCAGCAGTTACGGCAGGGGGTCCTATGGCTACACCTTC CASSYGRGSYGYTF
TRBJ1-5 - - TRBV19 TGTGCCAGTAGCCCCTTTCTGGGGGCCCTCCATCAGCCCCAGCATTTT CASSPFLGALHQPQHF
TRBJ2-2 - TRBD2 TRBV2 TGTGCCAGCACCCTTTCGGGACTAGGGAACACCGGGGAGCTGTTTTTT CASTLSGLGNTGELFF
TRBJ2-7 - - TRBV6-1 TGTGCCAGCAGTGAAAACGGAGCCTACGAGCAGTACTTC CASSENGAYEQYF
TRBJ2-5 - - TRBV11-2 TGTGCCAGCAGCACAGGACTAAGGGAGACCCAGTACTTC CASSTGLRETQYF
TRBJ2-5 - TRBD1 TRBV12-3/TRBV12-4 TGTGCCAGCAGCTCCCGACAGGGGGGGACCCAGTACTTC CASSSRQGGTQYF
TRBJ1-6 - - TRBV29-1 TGCAGCGCACGAAACACTAATTCACCCCTCCACTTT CSARNTNSPLHF
TRBJ2-6 - - TRBV2 TGTGCCAGCAGTTTTAGACACGCGGGGGCCAACGTCCTGACTTTC CASSFRHAGANVLTF
TRBJ2-5 - TRBD2 TRBV11-2 TGTGCCAGCAGCTTAAACGGGCGGGGGACTCCCCAAGAGACCCAGTACTTC CASSLNGRGTPQETQYF
TRBJ2-5 - TRBD1 TRBV5-4 TGTGCCAGCAGCTCCCCCTTGACAGGGACACAAGAGACCCAGTACTTC CASSSPLTGTQETQYF
TRBJ2-3 - TRBD1 TRBV6-5 TGTGCCAGCAGTCGAACAGGGGGAACAGATACGCAGTATTTT CASSRTGGTDTQYF
TRBJ1-2 few - TRBV14 TGTGCCAGCAGCCATTTTTCAGGGAAAATGGTCTATGGCTACACCTTC CASSHFSGKMVYGYTF
TRBJ2-7 - - TRBV25-1 TGTGCCAGCAGATTCACCGGGGGAGACTACGAGCAGTACTTC CASRFTGGDYEQYF
TRBJ1-3 - - TRBV28 TGTGCCAGCAGTTTGTCCGGGTCTAGCGGAAACACCATATATTTT CASSLSGSSGNTIYF
TRBJ2-1 - TRBD1 TRBV14 TGTGCCAGCAGCCAAGCAGGGACAGGGAATAACAATGAGCAGTTCTTC CASSQAGTGNNNEQFF
TRBJ2-1 - TRBD2 TRBV7-3 TGTGCCAGCAGCTTAAGGCGGGAGGGTAGGGATGAGCAGTTCTTC CASSLRREGRDEQFF
TRBJ2-1 - - TRBV24-1 TGTGCCACCAGTGATCCGCTGGCGGGGGCTGAGCAGTTCTTC CATSDPLAGAEQFF
TRBJ1-2 - - TRBV7-2 TGTGCCAGCAGCTTAGGAGGCGGGGCTTTCGGTAACTATGGCTACACCTTC CASSLGGGAFGNYGYTF
TRBJ2-7 - TRBD2 TRBV5-1 TGCGCCAGCAGCTCAGGGACTAGCGGGGGTTCCTACGAGCAGTACTTC CASSSGTSGGSYEQYF